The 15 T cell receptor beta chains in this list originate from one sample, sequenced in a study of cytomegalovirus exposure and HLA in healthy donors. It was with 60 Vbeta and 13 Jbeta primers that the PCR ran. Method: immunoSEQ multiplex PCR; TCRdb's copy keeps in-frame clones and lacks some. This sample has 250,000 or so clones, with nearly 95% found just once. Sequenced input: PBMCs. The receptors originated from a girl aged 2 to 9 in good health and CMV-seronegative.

Here the CDR3 DNA reads TGTGCCAGCAGCTGGGCGTCCAATCAGCCCCAGCATTTT. Amino acids: CASSWASNQPQHF. V and J are TRBV27 and TRBJ1-5; no definite D call. The CDR3 sequence is 13 residues long. Trimming pared 6 bases from V and 3 bases from J, leaving 9 bases between. Germline-derived CDR1 and CDR2 are MNHEY and SMNVEV (reference sequence).

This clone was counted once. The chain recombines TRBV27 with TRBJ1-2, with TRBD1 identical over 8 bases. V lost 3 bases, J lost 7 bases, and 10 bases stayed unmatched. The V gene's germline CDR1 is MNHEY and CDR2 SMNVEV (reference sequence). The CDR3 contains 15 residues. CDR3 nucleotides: TGTGCCAGCAGTTTTCTCGGACAGGGCAAGGGTGGCTACACCTTC. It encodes CASSFLGQGKGGYTF.

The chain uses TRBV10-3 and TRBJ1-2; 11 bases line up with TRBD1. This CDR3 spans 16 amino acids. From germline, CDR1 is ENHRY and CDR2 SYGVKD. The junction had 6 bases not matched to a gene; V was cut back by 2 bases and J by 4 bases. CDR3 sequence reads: CAISEPRTGGGYGYTF. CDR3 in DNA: TGTGCCATCAGTGAGCCGAGGACAGGGGGCGGCTATGGCTACACCTTC.

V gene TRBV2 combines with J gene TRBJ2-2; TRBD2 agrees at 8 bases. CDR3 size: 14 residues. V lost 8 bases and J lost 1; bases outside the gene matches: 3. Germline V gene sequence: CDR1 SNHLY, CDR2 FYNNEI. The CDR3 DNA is TGTGCCAGCTGGAGCGGGGGGAACACCGGGGAGCTGTTTTTT. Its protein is CASWSGGNTGELFF.

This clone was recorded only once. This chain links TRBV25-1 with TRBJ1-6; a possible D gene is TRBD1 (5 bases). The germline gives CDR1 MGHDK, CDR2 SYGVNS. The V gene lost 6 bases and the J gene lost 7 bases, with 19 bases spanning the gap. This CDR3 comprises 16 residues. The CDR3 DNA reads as TGTGCCAGCAGATCCGTGGGGGGGTTTGGAAATTCACCCCTCCACTTT. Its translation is CASRSVGGFGNSPLHF.

CDR3 nucleotides: TGTGCCAGCAGTTTATGGACGAAGGGGGCGCCGGCCTACGAGCAGTACTTC. Protein sequence: CASSLWTKGAPAYEQYF. The chain carries TRBV28 and TRBJ2-7, with 7 bases lining up with TRBD1. The CDR3 is made up of 17 amino acids. Germline V gene data show CDR1 as MDHEN and CDR2 as SYDVKM. After removal of 0 bases from V and 2 bases from J, the junction contained 10 bases not matched to a gene.

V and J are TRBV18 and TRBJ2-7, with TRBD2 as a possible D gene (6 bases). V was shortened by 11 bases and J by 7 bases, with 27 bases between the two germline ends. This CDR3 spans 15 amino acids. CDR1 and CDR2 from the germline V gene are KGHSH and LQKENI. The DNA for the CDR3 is TGTGCCTCAGACGGCGGGGAGCGGCTAGGTGGAGAGCAGTACTTC. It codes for CASDGGERLGGEQYF.

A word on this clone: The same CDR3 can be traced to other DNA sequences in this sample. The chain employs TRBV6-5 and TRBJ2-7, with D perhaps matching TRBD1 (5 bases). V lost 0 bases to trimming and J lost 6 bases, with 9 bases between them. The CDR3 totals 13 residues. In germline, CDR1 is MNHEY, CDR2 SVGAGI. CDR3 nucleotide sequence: TGTGCCAGCAGTTACTCAGGGGCCGGCGAGCAGTACTTC. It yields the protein CASSYSGAGEQYF.

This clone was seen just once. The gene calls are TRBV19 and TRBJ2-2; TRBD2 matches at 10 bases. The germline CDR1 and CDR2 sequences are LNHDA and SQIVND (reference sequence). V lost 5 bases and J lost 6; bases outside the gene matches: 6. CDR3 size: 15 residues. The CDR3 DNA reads TGTGCCAGTAGTTATGAGACTAGCGGGCCCGGGGAGCTGTTTTTT. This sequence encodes CASSYETSGPGELFF.

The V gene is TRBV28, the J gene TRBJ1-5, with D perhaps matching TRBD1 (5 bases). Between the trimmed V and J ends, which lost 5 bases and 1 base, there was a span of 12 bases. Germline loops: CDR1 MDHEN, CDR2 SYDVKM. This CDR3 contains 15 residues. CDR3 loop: CASSSSRQSNQPQHF. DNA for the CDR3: TGTGCCAGCAGTAGTTCGAGACAGAGCAATCAGCCCCAGCATTTT.

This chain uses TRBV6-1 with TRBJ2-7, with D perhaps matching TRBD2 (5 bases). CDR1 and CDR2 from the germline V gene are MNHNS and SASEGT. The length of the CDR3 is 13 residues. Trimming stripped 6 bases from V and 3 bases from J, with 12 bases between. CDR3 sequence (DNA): TGTGCCAGCAGCAATCTAGCCCACTACGAGCAGTACTTC. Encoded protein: CASSNLAHYEQYF.

The CDR3, as DNA: TGTGCCCCCTCTTTTCAGGGGCGGCACTCCTACGAGCAGTACTTC. This gives the protein CAPSFQGRHSYEQYF. The chain recombines TRBV27 with TRBJ2-7, with D maybe TRBD1 (6 bases). The V gene's germline CDR1 is MNHEY and CDR2 SMNVEV (reference sequence). V shed 11 bases and J shed 0 bases, with 20 bases lying between them. The CDR3 is 15 amino acids.

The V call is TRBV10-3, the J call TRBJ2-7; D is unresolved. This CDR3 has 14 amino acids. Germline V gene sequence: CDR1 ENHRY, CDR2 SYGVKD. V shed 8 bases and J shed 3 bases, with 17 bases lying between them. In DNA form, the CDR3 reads TGTGCCATCGGTGCTGATGTAACAGTCTACGAGCAGTACTTC. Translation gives CAIGADVTVYEQYF.

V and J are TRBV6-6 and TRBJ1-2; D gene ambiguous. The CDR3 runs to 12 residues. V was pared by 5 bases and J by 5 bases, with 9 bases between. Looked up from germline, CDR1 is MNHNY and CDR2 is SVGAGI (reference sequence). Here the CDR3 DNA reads TGTGCCAGCAGTGCCCAGACTTATGGCTACACCTTC. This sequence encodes CASSAQTYGYTF.

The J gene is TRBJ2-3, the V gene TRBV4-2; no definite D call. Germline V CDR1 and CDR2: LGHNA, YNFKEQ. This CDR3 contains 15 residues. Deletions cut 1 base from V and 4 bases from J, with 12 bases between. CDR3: CASSQGKLYPDTQYF. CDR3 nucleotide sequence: TGTGCCAGCAGCCAAGGGAAACTATACCCAGATACGCAGTATTTT.